The 29 T cell receptor beta chains given below trace back to one sample, sequenced in a study of T cells in Graves' hyperthyroidism and ophthalmopathy. TCR beta CDR3 sequences were amplified from RNA transcripts. HTBI primers were employed in a first-round RT-PCR of the TCR CDR3. From the multiplex PCR reads, TCRdb called clonotypes with MiXCR, one entry per CDR3 protein. The data show about 770,000 distinct CDR3 sequences, around 20% seen once. Sequencing was done on a sample of blood. These receptors were obtained from a woman aged 50 to 65 with Graves' hyperthyroidism that later progressed to Graves' ophthalmopathy.

J is TRBJ2-3 and V is TRBV19, with 7 positions matching TRBD2. The V gene end was trimmed by 9 bases and the J gene end by 2 bases; junction bases not matched to a gene: 8. This CDR3 comprises 14 residues. The germline V gene encodes CDR1 LNHDA and CDR2 SQIVND (reference sequence). Here the CDR3 reads CASASGANTDTQYF. As DNA, the CDR3 is TGTGCCAGCGCAAGCGGGGCGAACACAGATACGCAGTATTTT.

Many counts were recorded for this clonotype. The chain has TRBV11-2 and TRBJ1-1, with 10 bases aligning to TRBD1. Germline V lookup: CDR1 SGHAT, CDR2 FQNNGV. This CDR3 has 16 residues. V lost 5 bases and J lost 3; bases outside the gene matches: 9. CDR3 nucleotides: TGTGCCAGCAGCGTCAGGGGACAGGGGATCGACACTGAAGCTTTCTTT. This encodes CASSVRGQGIDTEAFF.

This clonotype was detected ten times or more. V is TRBV2 and J is TRBJ2-4; 12 bases fit TRBD1. Trimming at V came to 2 bases and at J to 0 bases, leaving 8 bases not matched to a gene. Germline lookup yields CDR1 SNHLY and CDR2 FYNNEI. The CDR3 consists of 19 residues. The CDR3 nucleotides read TGTGCCAGCAGTGAACCCGGGACAGGGGGCCTCCTAGCCAAAAACATTCAGTACTTC. Residues: CASSEPGTGGLLAKNIQYF.

In DNA, the CDR3 is TGTGCCAGCAGCAATGGACAGCCCAATCAGCCCCAGCATTTT. Residues: CASSNGQPNQPQHF. The V call is TRBV9, the J call TRBJ1-5; D is perhaps TRBD1 (6 bases). Germline assignment: CDR1 SGDLS and CDR2 YYNGEE. The CDR3 loop spans 14 amino acids. V was shortened by 4 bases and J by 3 bases, with 11 bases between the two germline ends. The entire variable domain, with the rest obtained from reference TRBV9 and TRBJ1-5, is as follows: DSGVTQTPKHLITATGQRVTLRCSPRSGDLSVYWYQQSLDQGLQFLIQYYNGEERAKGNILERFSAQQFPDLHSELNLSSLELGDSALYFCASSNGQPNQPQHFGDGTRLSIL.

The J gene is TRBJ2-3, the V gene TRBV12-3 or TRBV12-4; 11 nucleotides match TRBD2. This CDR3 is 17 amino acids long. J lost 0 bases, V lost 7 bases, and 9 bases had no gene match. This CDR3 reads CASTGTSGPSSTDTQYF. The DNA for the CDR3 is TGTGCCAGCACAGGGACTAGCGGCCCTTCAAGCACAGATACGCAGTATTTT.

The chain joins TRBV2 to TRBJ2-1; the match to TRBD1 covers 8 bases. The CDR3 loop spans 13 amino acids. The ends lost 7 bases at V and 15 bases at J; junction bases unmatched: 14. Looked up from germline, CDR1 is SNHLY and CDR2 is FYNNEI. The CDR3 protein is CASTRTGSPDRFF. CDR3 nucleotide sequence: TGTGCCAGCACTAGGACAGGGAGCCCAGACCGGTTCTTC. Using reference TRBV2 and TRBJ2-1 for the parts outside the CDR3, the full variable domain is EPEVTQTPSHQVTQMGQEVILRCVPISNHLYFYWYRQILGQKVEFLVSFYNNEISEKSEIFDDQFSVERPDGSNFTLKIRSTKLEDSAMYFCASTRTGSPDRFFGPGTRLTVL.

The genes are TRBV10-3 and TRBJ2-2, with 9 bases lining up with TRBD1. Germline V gene data show CDR1 as ENHRY and CDR2 as SYGVKD. V was pared by 3 bases and J by 5 bases, with 4 bases of the junction left unmatched. The CDR3 runs 15 residues. The CDR3 spells CAISEQGASTGELFF. Written as DNA, the CDR3 is TGTGCCATCAGTGAACAGGGGGCTAGTACCGGGGAGCTGTTTTTT.

This clonotype was observed a few times. The chain links TRBV10-3 to TRBJ1-5, with 10 bases aligning to TRBD1. This CDR3 has 15 amino acids. Per germline, CDR1 ENHRY and CDR2 SYGVKD. The J segment lost 3 bases and the V segment lost 5 bases, leaving 4 bases of the junction unmatched. In DNA, the CDR3 is TGTGCCATCAGTTCCGGGACAGGGGTCAATCAGCCCCAGCATTTT. It yields the protein CAISSGTGVNQPQHF.

This clonotype was observed at least ten times. V gene TRBV3-1 combines with J gene TRBJ1-3, with a possible D match to TRBD1 (6 bases). With 4 bases removed from V and 0 bases from J, the gap between germline ends came to 16 bases. Germline loops: CDR1 LGHDT, CDR2 YNNKEL (reference sequence). This CDR3 has 17 amino acids. The CDR3 here is CASSPITGISSGNTIYF. CDR3 in DNA: TGTGCCAGCAGCCCGATAACAGGGATTTCCTCTGGAAACACCATATATTTT.

Regarding this clonotype: A much larger clone is a single base away; this may be a read error. V and J are TRBV27 and TRBJ2-1; possibly TRBD1 for D (6 bases). The CDR3 covers 13 residues. With 8 bases removed from V and 4 bases from J, the gap between germline ends came to 12 bases. CDR1 is MNHEY, CDR2 SMNVEV, per germline (reference sequence). CDR3 residues: CASGSQGYNEQFF. As DNA, the CDR3 is TGTGCCAGCGGTTCACAGGGTTACAATGAGCAGTTCTTC.

V gene TRBV11-2 combines with J gene TRBJ2-2, with D unresolved. The length of the CDR3 is 18 residues. V lost 1 base and J lost 6, with 21 bases in between. Germline V lookup: CDR1 SGHAT, CDR2 FQNNGV. The CDR3 protein is CASSLGFSRFVYSGELFF. DNA for the CDR3: TGTGCCAGCAGCTTAGGATTTTCCCGGTTCGTCTATTCCGGGGAGCTGTTTTTT.

The V and J genes are TRBV2 and TRBJ2-3; 7 nucleotides line up with TRBD1. This CDR3 comprises 17 residues. Unmatched junction bases numbered 10, after V lost 0 bases and J lost 4 bases. Germline V lookup: CDR1 SNHLY, CDR2 FYNNEI. This chain's CDR3 is CASSEAIKGAGADTQYF. Here the CDR3 DNA reads TGTGCCAGCAGTGAAGCGATTAAGGGGGCTGGCGCAGATACGCAGTATTTT.

This clonotype was seen many times. This sequence joins TRBV11-2 and TRBJ1-2; D not resolved. CDR1 and CDR2 (germline): SGHAT, FQNNGV. V was cut by 3 bases and J by 2 bases, with 10 bases left in between. The CDR3 sequence is 14 residues long. CDR3 coding DNA: TGTGCCAGCAGCTTGGGCCCATCGAACTATGGCTACACCTTC. It encodes CASSLGPSNYGYTF.

The V and J genes are TRBV7-3 and TRBJ2-2; the D is unclear. Germline CDR1 SGHTA, CDR2 FQGTGA. The V gene lost 5 bases and the J gene lost 3 bases, with 10 bases spanning the gap. This CDR3 contains 14 residues. The CDR3 region is CASSPQSHTGELFF. The CDR3 coding sequence is TGTGCCAGCAGCCCCCAGTCCCACACCGGGGAGCTGTTTTTT.

This clonotype has a handful of counts. V is TRBV7-8 and J is TRBJ2-7, with 12 bases aligning to TRBD2. The V gene's germline CDR1 is SGHVS and CDR2 FQNEAQ. V dropped 8 bases and J dropped 2; count of bases not matched to a gene: 4. The CDR3 is made up of 14 amino acids. As DNA, the CDR3 is TGTGCCAGCGTACTAGCGGGGGGACCCTACGAGCAGTACTTC. Translated, it gives CASVLAGGPYEQYF.

This clonotype was seen a few times. The V gene is TRBV19, the J gene TRBJ2-7; 7 bases fit TRBD1. The germline gives CDR1 LNHDA, CDR2 SQIVND (reference sequence). This CDR3 is built from 15 residues. With 5 bases clipped from V and 7 bases from J, the junction kept 14 bases outside the gene matches. CDR3 DNA sequence: TGTGCCAGTAGTCCACGGGACAGTCCAGTAGGAGAGCAGTACTTC. It is translated as CASSPRDSPVGEQYF.

In its sample, this clonotype was seen many times. J is TRBJ2-7 and V is TRBV7-2; D remains unclear. Trimming left V 1 base short and J 4 bases short, with 14 bases between. The V gene's germline CDR1 is SGHTA and CDR2 FQGNSA. CDR3 size: 15 residues. CDR3 DNA sequence: TGTGCCAGCAGCTTAGTTGCCCGTAGGGTTTACGAGCAGTACTTC. It specifies CASSLVARRVYEQYF.

This sequence joins TRBV5-1 and TRBJ2-5; 13 bases align to TRBD2. This CDR3 contains 15 residues. V lost 6 bases, J lost 2 bases, and 4 bases stayed unmatched. Germline CDR1 reads SGHRS; CDR2 reads YFSETQ. The CDR3 DNA follows: TGCGCCAGCAAACTAGCGGGGGGGCCTCAAGAGACCCAGTACTTC. Amino acids: CASKLAGGPQETQYF.

This rearrangement joins TRBV6-2 or TRBV6-3 to TRBJ1-5; weak D call: TRBD1 (6 bases). The CDR3 runs 13 residues. Germline V gene data show CDR1 as MNHEY and CDR2 as SVGEGT. The V and J ends lost 5 bases and 4 bases respectively, with 9 bases between them. The CDR3 DNA reads as TGTGCCAGCAGTACCACAGGGAATCAGCCCCAGCATTTT. Protein sequence: CASSTTGNQPQHF.

This clonotype was observed a few times. The chain has TRBV9 and TRBJ1-2; TRBD1 is a possible D gene (5 bases). With 3 bases removed from V and 6 bases from J, the gap between germline ends came to 12 bases. From germline, CDR1 is SGDLS and CDR2 YYNGEE. The CDR3 has 13 amino acids. This CDR3 reads CASSDPDSHGYTF. CDR3 in DNA: TGTGCCAGCAGCGATCCCGACAGCCATGGCTACACCTTC.

Only a few counts were recorded for this clonotype. The chain carries TRBV7-9 and TRBJ2-7; 13 bases are shared with TRBD2. Germline CDR1 and CDR2: SEHNR and FQNEAQ (reference sequence). The ends lost 5 bases at V and 5 bases at J; junction bases unmatched: 6. This CDR3 comprises 15 residues. As DNA, the CDR3 is TGTGCCAGCAGCAAAACTAGCGGGGGGGCCGACGAGCAGTACTTC. Encoded protein: CASSKTSGGADEQYF.

This rearrangement joins TRBV29-1 to TRBJ1-1; a weak D match, TRBD1 (5 bases). The CDR3 runs to 14 residues. The V gene lost 3 bases and the J gene lost 3 bases, with 14 bases spanning the gap. Germline CDR1 SQVTM, CDR2 ANQGSEA. The CDR3 nucleotides read TGCAGCGTTGAGGGGGGGAGGGGCGACACTGAAGCTTTCTTT. Its protein is CSVEGGRGDTEAFF.

The gene calls are TRBV19 and TRBJ1-1; TRBD1 agrees at 7 bases. The junction had 7 bases not matched to a gene; V was cut back by 5 bases and J by 1 base. This CDR3 has 15 residues. CDR1 is LNHDA, CDR2 SQIVND, per germline (reference sequence). The CDR3 DNA sequence: TGTGCCAGTAGTGGCCGACAGGGCAAGAACACTGAAGCTTTCTTT. Amino acid sequence: CASSGRQGKNTEAFF.

A few counts support this clonotype. V is TRBV29-1 and J is TRBJ2-3, with a possible D match to TRBD2 (6 bases). The CDR3 has 12 residues. In germline, CDR1 is SQVTM, CDR2 ANQGSEA. Between the trimmed V and J ends, which lost 7 bases and 2 bases, there was a span of 10 bases. The CDR3 spells CSARDFTDTQYF. The CDR3 DNA reads as TGCAGCGCGCGGGACTTCACAGATACGCAGTATTTT.

This clonotype has a handful of counts. The chain uses TRBV20-1 and TRBJ2-5; 8 bases are a match to TRBD2. Germline V gives CDR1 DFQATT, CDR2 SNEGSKA (reference sequence). CDR3 length: 16 residues. J lost 4 bases, V lost 0 bases, and 10 bases had no gene match. This chain's CDR3 is CSARDTVAGWRETQYF. CDR3 nucleotide sequence: TGCAGTGCTAGAGATACGGTAGCGGGATGGCGAGAGACCCAGTACTTC.

There are many counts of this clonotype. The rearrangement links TRBV12-3 or TRBV12-4 to TRBJ2-1; 7 nucleotides align to TRBD1. The CDR3 runs to 15 residues. Losses at the gene ends were 3 bases for V and 6 bases for J; bases not matched to a gene: 8. This chain's CDR3 is CASSFHLTGTNEQFF. The CDR3, as DNA: TGTGCCAGCAGTTTCCATTTGACAGGGACCAATGAGCAGTTCTTC.

The J gene is TRBJ1-1, the V gene TRBV29-1; 8 bases are a match to TRBD1. With 3 bases clipped from V and 5 bases from J, the junction kept 8 bases outside the gene matches. Per germline, CDR1 SQVTM and CDR2 ANQGSEA. CDR3 length: 14 residues. In nucleotides, the CDR3 is TGCAGCGTTGAGGGACAGGCCGGGGGGACTGAAGCTTTCTTT. Its protein product is CSVEGQAGGTEAFF.

This clonotype was counted at least ten times. V and J are TRBV12-3 or TRBV12-4 and TRBJ1-2; weak D call: TRBD1 (6 bases). Between the trimmed V and J ends, which lost 6 bases and 5 bases, there was a span of 22 bases. There are 16 residues in the CDR3. The CDR3 DNA reads as TGTGCCAGCAGCTCCTTCACAGGGAGGACGCTTTATGGCTACACCTTC. It translates to CASSSFTGRTLYGYTF.

This clonotype has more than one count but fewer than ten. The rearrangement uses TRBV6-6 and TRBJ1-2; no definite D call. This CDR3 spans 14 amino acids. Trimming pared 2 bases from V and 3 bases from J, leaving 10 bases between. Germline V gene data show CDR1 as MNHNY and CDR2 as SVGAGI (reference sequence). CDR3 nucleotide sequence: TGTGCCAGCAGTTACCCGGCCATCCACTATGGCTACACCTTC. Translation gives CASSYPAIHYGYTF.